This T cell receptor (beta chain) was observed in a study of CD8+CD57+ T cells in acquired aplastic anemia. As for the study in general: DNA per sorted CD4+ or CD8+ sample ranged about 0.17 to 27.4 ug, averaging roughly 3.5 ug. Points from the study as a whole: It was found that twenty-nine CD8+ CDR3 sequences were shared between patients and controls.

CD8+CD57+ cell expansion, shown by flow cytometry, had occurred in the patients selected for sequencing. Diagnosis of severe acquired aplastic anemia applied to all patients. Patients were untreated when blood was sampled. V dropped 2 bases and J dropped 4 bases, with 7 bases sitting between them. The germline gives CDR1 SQVTM, CDR2 ANQGSEA. The CDR3 sequence is 12 residues long. In its sample, this clonotype was seen a few times. Its antigen is currently unknown. CDR3 and TCR beta VDJ profiling relied on genomic DNA as the template. TCRdb redid the calling of the reads with MiXCR, one entry per CDR3 protein. The top ten clones hold roughly half of a sample with around 150,000 distinct CDR3 sequences, roughly two thirds of them seen once.

The V gene is TRBV29-1, the J gene TRBJ2-3; perhaps TRBD1 as D (5 bases). Sequencing was done on a sample of sorted CD4+, CD8+, or CD8+CD57+ T cells (not recorded which) from PBMCs. This clonotype was obtained from a human donor with aplastic anemia. CDR3 amino acids: CSVERGADTQYF. The CDR3 nucleotides read TGCAGCGTTGAAAGGGGTGCAGATACGCAGTATTTT.